This TCR beta chain was documented in a study of cytomegalovirus exposure and HLA in healthy donors (dated by TCRdb to about 2017). Study-level background: In an earlier analysis of under 600 of the donors, 250 to 350 Gb of sequence data and roughly 100 million unique TCR beta sequences from 180 million or so T cells were reported. About 330 gigabases of sequencing data and around 85 million unique TCR sequences made up an early release that covered under 750 HLA-typed donors. The genetic ancestry cluster associated with self-reported Caucasian donors included about 84% of the approximately 430 genotyped donors. The study was designed to test whether signatures of past pathogen exposure could be identified by cataloging public T cell receptors. The study used immunosequencing to profile the T cell repertoires of around 600 subjects and linked those repertoires to cytomegalovirus serostatus. In addition to the first cohort of roughly 670 subjects, a separate validation cohort of under 150 different subjects was used. High-throughput TCR immunosequencing, statistical association of individual TCRs with disease status, and machine learning were combined to predict cytomegalovirus infection status. A later analysis re-analyzed previously published TCR beta repertoires from approximately 670 donors and added high-resolution HLA genotyping to study TCR occurrence patterns. Rather than using new phenotypic data, the later analysis identified candidate immune exposures from TCR beta sequences and from how often those sequences occurred across donors. An earlier analysis of around 640 of the donors used high-throughput TCR beta sequencing to judge whether each TCR beta V gene segment behaved as functional or pseudogenic. Alongside the repertoire data, information on donor age, sex, ethnicity and CMV serostatus was compiled. A later genetic analysis used genome-wide SNP genotypes for about three fifths of the 666 donors, treating that subset as a discovery cohort. Every repertoire in the discovery cohort had been generated on one and the same sequencing platform. HLA typing covered class I and class II loci at four-digit resolution. The number of donors typed differed by locus, with 629-630 for A, B, C, DRB1 and DQB1, roughly 520 for DQA1, 600 to 610 for DPA1, and 400 to 490 for DPB1. Five DR-DQ haplotypes were treated as single units for association and clustering because of strong linkage in the cohort. On average, 235,054 unique TCR beta nucleotide sequences were sequenced per donor among fewer than 500 genotyped donors of the cohort, with roughly 18% of those sequences being non-productive.

The method was the immunoSEQ multiplex PCR assay. For the multiplex PCR, a mixture combining 60 forward primers for TCR Vbeta segments and 13 reverse primers for TCR Jbeta segments was used. The CDR3 region of rearranged TCR beta genes was amplified from genomic DNA with a multiplex PCR assay. The Illumina HiSeq System was used to sequence the amplified TCR beta libraries as 87-base-pair reads. The authors' analysis ran thus. A later analysis counted tens of millions of unique TCR beta chains across the 640 or so repertoires, and 9.5 million to 11 million of these chains were shared by at least two donors. Raw reads were error-corrected and collapsed into unique sequences with a nearest-neighbor algorithm that merged closely related sequences to remove PCR and sequencing errors. V, D and J gene segments were assigned by aligning CDR3 sequences to IMGT reference sequences. For a sequence to be retained, a match of at least six nucleotides to both a V gene segment and a J gene segment was required. A rearrangement counted as productive if the CDR3 had no stop codons and remained in frame with V and J, and every other rearrangement counted as non-productive. CDR3 was defined according to IMGT convention as the region running from the second conserved V-encoded cysteine to the conserved J-encoded phenylalanine. The earlier analysis of around 640 of the donors excluded sequences that lacked an unambiguous match to a single V gene segment. An earlier analysis of a few hundred of the donors called V segments functional above 56.7% productive rearrangements and segregating when the between-donor standard deviation exceeded 5%. A statistical classification framework was built for diagnosing cytomegalovirus status from the catalog of TCR beta chain sequences. In a later analysis, TCR nucleotide sequences were compared against IMGT/GENE-DB human TR gene sequences so that V and J genes could be assigned. Using the TCRdist pipeline, a later analysis assigned CDR3 sequences along with most-parsimonious VDJ recombination scenarios. In a later analysis, each TCR beta chain was defined by its CDR3 amino acid sequence together with its V-gene family, and reads without a unique V-gene family were excluded. As a way to deal with suspected cross-contamination and a sequencing artifact, a later analysis dropped more than 500 nucleotide sequences that were highly shared and had low generation probability. A later analysis calculated a clonal expansion index for each public chain from normalized within-repertoire ranks of inferred template counts. In a later analysis, generation probabilities were computed with a VDJ recombination model fitted to out-of-frame rearrangements, and the resulting probabilities were checked against IGoR. A later analysis scored TCR-TCR, TCR-HLA and TCR-CMV co-occurrence with hypergeometric tests, applying a repertoire-size bias correction to TCR pairs. To estimate false discovery rates, a later analysis permuted the HLA or CMV assignments 20 times. A later analysis grouped co-occurring TCRs with DBSCAN, adding TCRdist sequence similarity when clustering within HLA-allele-positive subsets. For co-occurrence clustering, repertoires with fewer than 30,000 or more than 120,000 public chains were excluded, along with five or six repertoires with anomalous nucleotide sharing. Held by TCRdb, this immuneACCESS table contains in-frame sequences only and omits some clones. Under half of the omission traces to an unresolved V gene where checked; the cause of the rest is unknown. V and J calls and clone size are given by that table; D and trimming were obtained from the DNA. This sample comprises 100,000 or so clones, roughly three fifths of them detected only once. The ten largest account for approximately 6% of the sample.

In total, 500 to 700 healthy bone marrow donors made up the cohort. Cohort members were all nominally healthy when sampled, although unrecorded immune exposures were likely present. The donor was CMV seronegative and was included in the group of several hundred seronegative cohort members. A peripheral blood sample was provided by each donor, and peripheral blood mononuclear cells were used for TCR beta sequencing. The Qiagen DNeasy Blood Extraction Kit was used to extract genomic DNA from the blood cell samples. On this clone: Which antigen it targets is not known. No much larger clone is present one base from it, and per-base qualities are unavailable.

The CDR3 runs 16 residues from the cysteine to the phenylalanine. Only the CDR3 part of the read is kept: 48 bases, read in frame from the first base. V gives up 1 base and J gives up 6 bases, and the segment between their germline ends measures 16 bases. As encoded in the germline V gene, CDR1 is SGHVS while CDR2 is FNYEAQ. Paper-wide results and their limitations: The sequencing pipeline was judged likely to have produced a cluster of highly shared sequence variants as a technical artifact. This cohort had only TCR beta chains sequenced, and the lack of alpha or paired-chain data limited which features could be detected. The study listed approximately 150 TCR beta chains as associated with cytomegalovirus. According to a later genetic analysis, donors in an Asian-associated ancestry cluster had fewer N-insertions in productive TCRs than the approximately 690-donor mean. A further reported finding was that TCR beta sequences accurately predicted the HLA-A and HLA-B alleles for most subjects in the first cohort. In a later analysis, most CMV-associated TCR beta chains were found to appear HLA-restricted, with HLA associations seemingly driven largely by CMV exposure. Strong co-occurrence of HLA alleles, especially DR and DQ, made assigning TCR associations to individual alleles difficult. In a later analysis, several top co-occurrence clusters were reported to appear linked to parvovirus B19, influenza, CMV and Epstein-Barr virus. The classifier was reported to diagnose cytomegalovirus status with high specificity and sensitivity in both the original and validation cohorts. Linkage disequilibrium might explain the correlated functional status among segregating V segments, but an unknown experimental factor could not be ruled out. In a later analysis, the rate of TCR association differed among HLA loci, with DRB1 alleles having the most associated TCRs and HLA-C alleles having the fewest. Some IMGT-functional V segments, including TRBV6-2 and TRBV6-3, could not be distinguished by the 87-base-pair reads and were therefore excluded. V-gene and J-gene trimming of TCR beta chains was associated with a missense DCLRE1C variant in a later genetic analysis, and the association was replicated in an independent cohort. It was suggested by the authors that the approach could potentially be generalized to other disease states and immunological phenotypes. Specific HLA alleles were associated with 16,951 TCR beta sequences at a false discovery rate of 0.05 in a later analysis. Because HLA typing was unavailable for some donors at each locus, only the typed subset was used in association tests. Because counts were too low, about 17 rarely observed V segments, including chromosome 9 orphons, were excluded from the earlier analysis of 587 of the donors. A later analysis found that HLA-associated TCR beta chains were more clonally expanded and had lower generation probabilities than equally common non-associated chains. Most TCR sequences were observed very rarely across donors, whereas some public TCRs were present in many individuals. For the cohort, immune exposure information was limited to CMV serostatus. In an earlier analysis of fewer than 700 of the donors, most TCR beta V segments appeared in productive rearrangements about 87% or about 30% of the time, broadly matching IMGT annotations. Sequencing depth was assumed to be roughly uniform across donors in the presence/absence analyses, though that assumption may not hold. A few of the identified cytomegalovirus-associated TCR beta chains were confirmed in vitro to be specific for cytomegalovirus antigens.

The material sequenced was PBMCs. Rearrangement joined TRBV7-6 to TRBJ2-1; the D gene is perhaps TRBD2, from 6 matching bases. The TCR comes from a woman younger than 45 in good health and CMV-seronegative. DNA sequence: TGTGCCAGCAGCTTAGTTGGCGGGACGGCCCCCAATGAGCAGTTCTTC. Translation gives CASSLVGGTAPNEQFF.